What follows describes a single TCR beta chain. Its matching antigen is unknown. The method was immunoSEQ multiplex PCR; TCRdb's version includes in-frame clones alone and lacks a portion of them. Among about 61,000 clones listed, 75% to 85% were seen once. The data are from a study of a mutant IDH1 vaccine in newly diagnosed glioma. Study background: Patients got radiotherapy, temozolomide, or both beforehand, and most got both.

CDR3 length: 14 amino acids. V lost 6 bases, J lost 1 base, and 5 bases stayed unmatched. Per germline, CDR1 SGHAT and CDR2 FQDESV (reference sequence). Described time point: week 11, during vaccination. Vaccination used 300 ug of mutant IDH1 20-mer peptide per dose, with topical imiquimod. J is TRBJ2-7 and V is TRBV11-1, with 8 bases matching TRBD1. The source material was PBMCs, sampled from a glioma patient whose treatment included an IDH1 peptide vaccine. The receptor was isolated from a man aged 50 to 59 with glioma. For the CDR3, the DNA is TGTGCCAGCAGTGGGACAGGCTGGTCCTACGAGCAGTACTTC. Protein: CASSGTGWSYEQYF.